Below are 2 T cell receptor beta chains sequenced from a single sample in a study of T cell repertoires in cytomegalovirus infection. A single record per CDR3 protein comes from TCRdb applying MiXCR to the reads. The repertoire has about 360,000 distinct CDR3 sequences, around a sixth of them found once; the top ten carry around 9.3%. The sample taken for sequencing was PBMCs. Receptors were obtained from a human donor in good health (CMV status not recorded). Some clones in this sample may be carry-over from other donors' samples.

The rearrangement uses TRBV20-1 and TRBJ1-5; 8 bases agree with TRBD1. The CDR3 is made up of 13 amino acids. Germline V gene lookup returns CDR1 DFQATT and CDR2 SNEGSKA (reference sequence). Trimming removed 7 bases from V and 4 bases from J; junction bases left unmatched: 6. The CDR3 DNA is TGCAGTGTCAAGGACAGGGTGAATCAGCCCCAGCATTTT. It is translated as CSVKDRVNQPQHF.

V gene TRBV5-5 combines with J gene TRBJ2-5; 9 bases match TRBD2. The trim removed 0 bases at V and 6 bases at J, leaving 9 bases unmatched. The V gene's germline CDR1 is SGHKS and CDR2 YYEKEE (reference sequence). The CDR3 is 16 residues long. Here the CDR3 DNA reads TGTGCCAGCAGCTTGGGTAGTGGGACTAGCTTTAAGACCCAGTACTTC. This gives the protein CASSLGSGTSFKTQYF.